The 4 T cell receptor beta chains given below trace back to one sample, sequenced in a study of T cell responses to AZD1222 COVID-19 vaccine. Data came from immunoSEQ multiplex PCR; TCRdb stores just in-frame clones and leaves some out. The table lists tens of thousands of clones, more than 75% of them singletons, with 22% in the top ten. The source was peripheral blood, collected on day 0 of AZD1222 vaccination. Receptors were obtained from an adult in good health.

The CDR3 spells CAIGTGGKAGNQPQHF. DNA for the CDR3: TGTGCCATCGGGACAGGGGGAAAGGCTGGCAATCAGCCCCAGCATTTT. The chain couples TRBV10-3 to TRBJ1-5; TRBD1 matches 11 bases. The V segment lost 8 bases and the J segment 2 bases; nucleotides outside the gene matches: 8. This CDR3 has 16 residues. Per the germline V gene, CDR1 is ENHRY and CDR2 is SYGVKD.

V is TRBV4-3 and J is TRBJ1-1; a weak D match, TRBD1 (5 bases). V was shortened by 0 bases and J by 0 bases, with 5 bases between the two germline ends. Germline assignment: CDR1 LGHNA and CDR2 YSLEER. CDR3 length equals 14 residues. The CDR3 sequence is CASSQEDMNTEAFF. The DNA for the CDR3 is TGCGCCAGCAGCCAAGAGGACATGAACACTGAAGCTTTCTTT.

This clone was observed once. V gene TRBV11-2 combines with J gene TRBJ1-2, with D maybe TRBD1 (5 bases). V lost 5 bases, J lost 8 bases, and 15 bases lay in between. Germline V gene sequence: CDR1 SGHAT, CDR2 FQNNGV. This CDR3 region has 13 residues. The CDR3 DNA follows: TGTGCCAGCAGCCCCTTTCAGGGTTCCGGCTACACCTTC. It yields the protein CASSPFQGSGYTF.

The V gene is TRBV18, the J gene TRBJ1-1; the D gene is possibly TRBD1 (5 bases). CDR1 and CDR2 from the germline V gene are KGHSH and LQKENI. The CDR3 sequence is 11 residues long. V gave up 6 bases and J gave up 10 bases, with 12 bases separating them. The CDR3 DNA reads as TGTGCCAGCTCGTCGAGGGGTAGAGCTTTCTTT. Its translation is CASSSRGRAFF.